Listed here are 23 T cell receptor beta chains from one sample, sequenced in a study of T cells after posttransplantation cyclophosphamide. Method: immunoSEQ multiplex PCR; TCRdb's copy keeps in-frame clones and lacks some. This repertoire holds approximately 26,000 clones, and none appear only once. Sequencing was carried out using PBMCs. The origin of the receptors is a woman in her forties or fifties in good health, CMV-negative, and a related stem cell transplant donor.

Only a few counts were recorded for this clone. V and J are TRBV6-5 and TRBJ1-1; tentative D call: TRBD1 (5 bases). Looked up from germline, CDR1 is MNHEY and CDR2 is SVGAGI. CDR3 length: 13 residues. The V gene lost 10 bases and the J gene lost 0 bases, with 12 bases spanning the gap. CDR3 amino acids: CAISTGMNTEAFF. CDR3 nucleotide sequence: TGTGCCATCAGCACAGGTATGAACACTGAAGCTTTCTTT.

This clone showed up many times. The chain uses TRBV18 and TRBJ2-5; TRBD2 matches at 16 bases. V was clipped by 5 bases and J by 2 bases; unmatched bases: 8. The V gene's germline CDR1 is KGHSH and CDR2 LQKENI. There are 18 residues in the CDR3. CDR3 sequence (DNA): TGTGCCAGCTCATCGGGACTAGCGGGGGGGCCGAAGCAAGAGACCCAGTACTTC. It yields the protein CASSSGLAGGPKQETQYF. The whole variable domain, filled in from reference TRBV18 and TRBJ2-5, reads NAGVMQNPRHLVRRRGQEARLRCSPMKGHSHVYWYRQLPEEGLKFMVYLQKENIIDESGMPKERFSAEFPKEGPSILRIQQVVRGDSAAYFCASSSGLAGGPKQETQYFGPGTRLLVL.

This clone has ten or more counts. The rearrangement links TRBV30 to TRBJ2-7; D is perhaps TRBD1 (6 bases). The length of the CDR3 is 11 residues. Deletions cut 6 bases from V and 5 bases from J, with 11 bases between. From germline, CDR1 is GTSNPN and CDR2 SVGIG (reference sequence). CDR3 region: CACTGRDEQYF. The DNA of the CDR3 is TGTGCCTGTACAGGGCGTGACGAGCAGTACTTC.

This clone has a count of ten or more. The chain employs TRBV6-1 and TRBJ1-1, with D possibly being TRBD1 (6 bases). The ends were cut back, 6 bases at V and 5 bases at J, with 10 bases in the middle. CDR3 size: 12 residues. CDR1 MNHNS and CDR2 SASEGT come from the germline V gene. The CDR3 loop is CASRDRVTEAFF. The CDR3 DNA is TGTGCCAGCAGGGACAGAGTGACTGAAGCTTTCTTT.

This clone was seen at least ten times. V gene TRBV28 combines with J gene TRBJ1-4; D unclear. The germline V gene has CDR1 MDHEN and CDR2 SYDVKM. This CDR3 comprises 16 residues. The V end was cut by 3 bases, the J end by 0 bases, with 11 bases between. CDR3 DNA: TGTGCCAGCAGTTTCCTATCGCCTACAACTAATGAAAAACTGTTTTTT. This codes for CASSFLSPTTNEKLFF.

This clone was found many times. The rearrangement links TRBV25-1 to TRBJ2-3, with unresolved D. There are 12 residues in the CDR3. The V end was cut by 6 bases, the J end by 0 bases, with 4 bases between. CDR1 is MGHDK and CDR2 is SYGVNS in the germline V gene. The CDR3 is CASSESTDTQYF. CDR3 nucleotide sequence: TGTGCCAGCAGCGAGAGCACAGATACGCAGTATTTT.

This clone was seen repeatedly, ten times or more. The chain is built from TRBV4-2 and TRBJ2-2; 9 bases are a match to TRBD2. Germline lookup yields CDR1 LGHNA and CDR2 YNFKEQ. The CDR3 runs 16 residues. V was pared by 1 base and J by 5 bases, with 5 bases of the junction left unmatched. The CDR3 loop reads CASSQASRGGTGELFF. DNA for the CDR3: TGTGCCAGCAGCCAAGCGTCGCGGGGGGGGACCGGGGAGCTGTTTTTT.

The table lists this clone with many counts. The J gene is TRBJ1-5, the V gene TRBV7-9, with 9 bases aligning to TRBD1. Trimming cost V 4 bases and J 5 bases; bases outside gene matches: 0. The CDR3 is 13 amino acids. The germline gives CDR1 SEHNR, CDR2 FQNEAQ (reference sequence). In DNA, the CDR3 is TGTGCCAGCAGCTGGACAGGGGATCAGCCCCAGCATTTT. This translates into CASSWTGDQPQHF.

This clone appeared many times. The chain has TRBV5-1 and TRBJ2-2; 8 nucleotides line up with TRBD2. This CDR3 is built from 15 residues. V lost 2 bases and J lost 0; bases outside the gene matches: 0. Germline assignment: CDR1 SGHRS and CDR2 YFSETQ. CDR3 DNA sequence: TGCGCCAGCAGCTTTAGCGGGGCGAACACCGGGGAGCTGTTTTTT. Translation gives CASSFSGANTGELFF.

Ten or more counts support this clone. The chain has TRBV7-3 and TRBJ2-1; D is uncertain. Germline values: CDR1 SGHTA, CDR2 FQGTGA. V was trimmed by 2 bases and J by 3 bases, leaving 8 bases between them. The CDR3 has 14 amino acids. The CDR3, as DNA: TGTGCCAGCAGCTTATCTACCTACTACAATGAGCAGTTCTTC. This translates into CASSLSTYYNEQFF.

This clone was seen many times. The chain uses TRBV5-1 and TRBJ2-1; 10 nucleotides agree with TRBD2. This CDR3 region has 17 residues. Germline CDR1 is SGHRS and CDR2 is YFSETQ. V lost 4 bases to trimming and J lost 6 bases; unmatched junction nucleotides: 13. This CDR3 is CASSDLAGAAGVNEQFF. CDR3 DNA: TGCGCCAGCAGCGATCTAGCGGGAGCGGCCGGCGTCAATGAGCAGTTCTTC.

This clone was found many times. This sequence joins TRBV7-9 and TRBJ1-6; D may be TRBD1 (5 bases). Trimming removed 4 bases at V and 4 bases at J, with 8 bases between. The CDR3 totals 14 residues. Germline V gives CDR1 SEHNR, CDR2 FQNEAQ (reference sequence). This CDR3 reads CASSSTVYNSPLHF. In DNA form, the CDR3 reads TGTGCCAGCAGCTCGACAGTGTATAATTCACCCCTCCACTTT.

This clone occurred many times. The V gene is TRBV9, the J gene TRBJ2-6; perhaps TRBD2 as D (7 bases). The CDR3 runs 16 residues. V was shortened by 4 bases and J by 0 bases, with 11 bases between the two germline ends. The germline V gene encodes CDR1 SGDLS and CDR2 YYNGEE. CDR3 region: CASSFRGGSGANVLTF. CDR3 DNA: TGTGCCAGCAGCTTTAGGGGGGGCTCTGGGGCCAACGTCCTGACTTTC.

Many counts were recorded for this clone. The chain combines TRBV27 with TRBJ2-5; 7 bases agree with TRBD1. The CDR3 totals 14 residues. CDR1 and CDR2 from the germline V gene are MNHEY and SMNVEV (reference sequence). J lost 6 bases, V lost 2 bases, and 6 bases had no gene match. CDR3 in amino acids: CASSLDRVGQTQYF. In nucleotides, the CDR3 is TGTGCCAGCAGTTTAGACAGGGTTGGGCAGACCCAGTACTTC.

This clone was counted many times. The chain links TRBV5-1 to TRBJ2-1; the match to TRBD2 covers 8 bases. The ends lost 6 bases at V and 0 bases at J; junction bases unmatched: 8. Germline CDR1 and CDR2: SGHRS and YFSETQ. There are 16 residues in the CDR3. DNA for the CDR3: TGCGCCAGCAACCAAGCGGGAGCGAGCTCCTACAATGAGCAGTTCTTC. Translating gives CASNQAGASSYNEQFF.

The chain combines TRBV5-4 with TRBJ2-5; D uncertain. Matching the DNA end better, TRBJ2-7 makes the J call doubtful. In germline, CDR1 is SGHNT, CDR2 YYREEE (reference sequence). The CDR3 totals 14 residues. This chain's CDR3 is CASSLDPLSYEQYF. The CDR3 bases are TGTGCCAGCAGCTTGGACCCTCTTTCCTACGAGCAGTACTTC.

This clone was observed at least ten times. This chain connects TRBV6-6 to TRBJ1-5; TRBD1 agrees at 9 bases. V lost 6 bases to trimming and J lost 15 bases; unmatched junction nucleotides: 18. The germline CDR1 and CDR2 sequences are MNHNY and SVGAGI (reference sequence). The CDR3 is made up of 15 amino acids. The CDR3 region is CASRQKTGGEGSLHF. The CDR3 bases are TGTGCCAGCAGGCAGAAAACAGGGGGCGAGGGGAGTCTGCATTTT.

This clone was detected a few times. V gene TRBV27 combines with J gene TRBJ1-6; D remains ambiguous. This CDR3 contains 13 residues. Deletions cut 3 bases from V and 10 bases from J, with 10 bases between. Germline-derived CDR1 and CDR2 are MNHEY and SMNVEV (reference sequence). CDR3 DNA sequence: TGTGCCAGCAGTTTGGGCAGGAACTCACCCCTCCACTTT. Protein product: CASSLGRNSPLHF.

At least ten counts were recorded for this clone. This chain connects TRBV5-4 to TRBJ2-2; 9 nucleotides agree with TRBD2. Germline CDR1 and CDR2: SGHNT and YYREEE (reference sequence). The CDR3 is 15 amino acids. J gave up 7 bases and V 2 bases, and 6 bases lay outside the gene matches. For the CDR3, the DNA is TGTGCCAGCAGCTTACAGCGGGGGGTCGTCGGGGAGCTGTTTTTT. This encodes CASSLQRGVVGELFF.

Concerning this clone: This may arise from a read error, as a much more abundant clone is one base away. The chain recombines TRBV7-3 with TRBJ2-1, with TRBD2 identical over 10 bases. CDR1 SGHTA and CDR2 FQGTGA come from the germline V gene. The J segment lost 0 bases and the V segment lost 5 bases, leaving 7 bases of the junction unmatched. The CDR3 is 17 residues long. CDR3 amino acids: CASSRSGGAPSYNEQFF. Written as DNA, the CDR3 is TGTGCCAGCAGCCGGAGCGGGGGGGCCCCCTCCTACAATGAGCAGTTCTTC.

This clone was seen many times. The chain links TRBV28 to TRBJ2-5; 8 nucleotides agree with TRBD1. The germline gives CDR1 MDHEN, CDR2 SYDVKM. Unmatched junction bases numbered 1, after V lost 6 bases and J lost 1 base. The CDR3 length is 13 residues. The CDR3 DNA is TGTGCCAGCAGCGGGACAGGCCAAGAGACCCAGTACTTC. Its protein is CASSGTGQETQYF.

V usage is TRBV18 and J usage is TRBJ2-5; the match to TRBD2 covers 7 bases. The germline V gene has CDR1 KGHSH and CDR2 LQKENI. Trimming took 3 bases from V and 1 from J; bases not matched to a gene: 11. The CDR3 sequence is 17 residues long. The CDR3 DNA sequence: TGTGCCAGCTCACCCACCTCCCCAGGCGGGGGCCAAGAGACCCAGTACTTC. This translates into CASSPTSPGGGQETQYF.

This clone showed up many times. The rearrangement uses TRBV7-3 and TRBJ1-1; tentative D call: TRBD1 (5 bases). The V gene lost 4 bases and the J gene lost 0 bases, with 9 bases spanning the gap. The CDR3 sequence is 14 residues long. From germline, CDR1 is SGHTA and CDR2 FQGTGA. The CDR3 loop reads CASSSQGMNTEAFF. The CDR3 bases are TGTGCCAGCAGCTCTCAGGGTATGAACACTGAAGCTTTCTTT.